The source of this T cell receptor (beta chain) is a study of T-cell memory formation after mild COVID-19 (dated by TCRdb to about 2021). Concerning the study at large: Most TCR sequence clusters were specific to one of the two donors. In two donors, T-cell clones that expanded and contracted after mild COVID-19 were followed by sequencing TCRalpha and TCRbeta repertoires longitudinally. The cohort comprised two young, previously healthy adult volunteers, one female and one male.

The V end gives up 0 bases and the J end 0 bases, leaving 7 bases in the junction not matched to a gene. CDR1 MNHEY and CDR2 SVGAGI are derived from the germline V gene. The CDR3 has 17 amino acids, counting the end cysteine and phenylalanine. The sequence is cut down to CDR3 DNA, 51 bases in frame from base 1. Study-wide findings and limitations: Balanced CD4/CD8 phenotypes were observed for clones contracting from day 15 to 85, whereas a bias towards CD4+ was observed for a second wave of clones expanding from day 15 to 37. Some responding clones were detected in pre-infection memory, which suggested that pre-existing cross-reactive memory T cells had joined the SARS-CoV-2 response. The study included only a couple of mild cases, and larger cohorts that include severe cases with pre-infection samples were judged to be necessary. Contracting CD4+ clones were found mainly in CM and EM memory subsets, while CD8+ clones were enriched in EMRA. Whether the second-wave clones peaking on day 37 were SARS-CoV-2 specific was not confirmed.

As for this clonotype: Its antigen remains unidentified. One base away there is no much larger clone; base qualities are not given.

The instrument was an Illumina NovaSeq 6000. Using 5'RACE with constant-segment primers, TCRalpha and TCRbeta cDNA libraries were constructed, with sample barcodes and unique molecular identifiers added in the process. RNA was extracted from every sample with Trizol reagent. Libraries were amplified in two PCR steps, with a second sample barcode and Illumina TruSeq adapters added in the second step. Sequencing of libraries was performed on an Illumina NovaSeq with 2 x 150 bp paired-end reads. As for how the authors treated the data: Demultiplexing of reads and collapsing into UMI-guided consensus sequences were performed with migec v1.2.7. Using mixcr v2.1.11, the UMI consensuses were aligned to TRA and TRB V and J templates and assembled into clonotypes. Clonotypes were classified as expanded or contracted when called significant by both edgeR and NoisET, with noise models trained on biological replicates. edgeR calls used a false discovery rate-adjusted p below 0.01 and a log2 fold-change threshold of 1. As an exploratory analysis of dynamics, PCA with hierarchical clustering was applied to max-normalized trajectories of the 1000 most abundant clonotypes. The CD4 or CD8 phenotype of responding clones was assigned using the separately sequenced CD4+ and CD8+ repertoires. Using fastp at Q25 and MiXCR, TCRdb reprocessed the public reads and kept productive beta chains. Each entry is one CDR3 protein sequence, shown with its most common DNA and genes. Clone size and V and J calls follow TCRdb, not the original study. Counted in this sample were around 140,000 distinct CDR3 sequences; approximately 6% of them appeared once. Together, the top ten hold roughly 2.1% of the sample.

PBMCs were isolated by Ficoll-Paque density gradient centrifugation. The chain couples TRBV6-5 to TRBJ1-2, and TRBD1 aligns with 7 junction nucleotides. The clonotype was recovered from an adult woman who had mild COVID-19 (a few samples of this study predate the infection). The sample titles of this study are shuffled in the database, so cell type and time point are left out; the donor was told from shared clones. Sequencing was done on a sample of PBMCs or a T cell subset sorted from them (not recorded which). The CDR3 reads CASSYSHRGQANYGYTF. The sequence in DNA is TGTGCCAGCAGTTACTCCCACAGGGGCCAGGCTAACTATGGCTACACCTTC.